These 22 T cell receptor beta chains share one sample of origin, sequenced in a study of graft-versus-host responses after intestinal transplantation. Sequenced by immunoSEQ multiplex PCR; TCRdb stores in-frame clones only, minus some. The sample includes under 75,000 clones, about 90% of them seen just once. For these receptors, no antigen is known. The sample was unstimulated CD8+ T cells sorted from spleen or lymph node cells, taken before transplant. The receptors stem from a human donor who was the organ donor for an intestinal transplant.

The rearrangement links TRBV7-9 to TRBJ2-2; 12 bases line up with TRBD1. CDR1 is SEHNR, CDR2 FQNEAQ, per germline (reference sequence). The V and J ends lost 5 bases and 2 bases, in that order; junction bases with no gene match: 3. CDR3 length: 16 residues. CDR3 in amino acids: CASSTGQGANTGELFF. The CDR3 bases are TGTGCCAGCAGCACGGGACAGGGGGCTAACACCGGGGAGCTGTTTTTT.

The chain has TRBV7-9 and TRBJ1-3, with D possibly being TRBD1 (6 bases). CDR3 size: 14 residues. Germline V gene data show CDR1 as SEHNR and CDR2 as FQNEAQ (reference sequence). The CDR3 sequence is CASPRDTSGNTIYF. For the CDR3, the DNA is TGTGCGAGCCCACGGGACACCTCTGGAAACACCATATATTTT. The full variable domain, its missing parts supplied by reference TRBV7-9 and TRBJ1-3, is DTGVSQNPRHKITKRGQNVTFRCDPISEHNRLYWYRQTLGQGPEFLTYFQNEAQLEKSRLLSDRFSAERPKGSFSTLEIQRTEQGDSAMYLCASPRDTSGNTIYFGEGSWLTVV.

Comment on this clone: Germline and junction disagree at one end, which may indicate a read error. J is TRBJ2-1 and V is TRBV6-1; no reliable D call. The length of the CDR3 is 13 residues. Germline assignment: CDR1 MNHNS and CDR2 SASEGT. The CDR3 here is CASRASRYNEQFF. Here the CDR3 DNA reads TGTGCCAGCAGGGCCTCCCGTTACAATGAACAGTTCTTC.

The DNA for the CDR3 is TGTGCCAGTAAACTAGCGGGGTTCGGGGAGCTGTTTTTT. The encoded protein is CASKLAGFGELFF. The rearrangement joins TRBV19 to TRBJ2-2, with 10 bases matching TRBD2. With V trimmed by 7 bases and J by 7 bases, 3 bases remained unmatched. The CDR3 sequence is 13 residues long. In germline, CDR1 is LNHDA, CDR2 SQIVND (reference sequence).

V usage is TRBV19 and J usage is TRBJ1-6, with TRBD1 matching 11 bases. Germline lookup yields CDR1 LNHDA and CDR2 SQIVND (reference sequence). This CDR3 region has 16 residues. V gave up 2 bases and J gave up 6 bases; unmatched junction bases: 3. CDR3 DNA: TGTGCCAGTAGTATATTCGGGACAGGGGGTAATTCACCCCTCCACTTT. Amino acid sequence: CASSIFGTGGNSPLHF.

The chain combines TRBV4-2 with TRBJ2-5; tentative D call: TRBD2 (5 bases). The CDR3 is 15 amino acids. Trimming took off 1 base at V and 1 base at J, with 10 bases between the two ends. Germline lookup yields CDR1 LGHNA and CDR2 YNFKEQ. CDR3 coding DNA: TGTGCCAGCAGCCAAGTAACTGGACTCCAAGAGACCCAGTACTTC. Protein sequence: CASSQVTGLQETQYF.

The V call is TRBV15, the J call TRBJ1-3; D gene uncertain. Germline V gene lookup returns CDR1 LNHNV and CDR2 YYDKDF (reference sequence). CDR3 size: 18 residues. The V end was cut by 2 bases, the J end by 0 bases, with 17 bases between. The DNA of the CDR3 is TGTGCCACCAGCAGATTCGGAAGCTCCCGGGTCTCTGGAAACACCATATATTTT. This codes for CATSRFGSSRVSGNTIYF.

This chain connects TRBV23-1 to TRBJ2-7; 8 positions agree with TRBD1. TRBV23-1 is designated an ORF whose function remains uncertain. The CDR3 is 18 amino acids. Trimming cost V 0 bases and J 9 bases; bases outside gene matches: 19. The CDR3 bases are TGCGCCAGCAGTCAATCTCTCAGGGGGCGCGGTGAGGCTATAGTGCAGTACGTC. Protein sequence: CASSQSLRGRGEAIVQYV.

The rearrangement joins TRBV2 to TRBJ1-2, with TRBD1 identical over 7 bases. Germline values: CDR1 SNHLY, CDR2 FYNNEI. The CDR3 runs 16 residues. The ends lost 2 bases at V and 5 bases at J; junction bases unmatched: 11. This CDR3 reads CASSERARDSVYGYTF. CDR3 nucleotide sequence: TGTGCCAGCAGTGAACGGGCCCGGGACAGCGTTTATGGCTACACCTTC.

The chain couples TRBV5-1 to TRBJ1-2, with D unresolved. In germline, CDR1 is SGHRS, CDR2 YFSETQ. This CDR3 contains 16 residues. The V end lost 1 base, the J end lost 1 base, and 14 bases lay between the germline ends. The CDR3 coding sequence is TGCGCCAGCAGCTTGTTCCCCGGGATGGGTAACTATGGCTACACCTTC. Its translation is CASSLFPGMGNYGYTF.

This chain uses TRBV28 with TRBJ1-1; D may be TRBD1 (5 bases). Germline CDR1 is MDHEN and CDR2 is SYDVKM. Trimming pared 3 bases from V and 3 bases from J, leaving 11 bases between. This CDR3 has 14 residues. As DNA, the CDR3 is TGTGCCAGCAGTTTGGTGGGGGAGGACACTGAAGCTTTCTTT. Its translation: CASSLVGEDTEAFF.

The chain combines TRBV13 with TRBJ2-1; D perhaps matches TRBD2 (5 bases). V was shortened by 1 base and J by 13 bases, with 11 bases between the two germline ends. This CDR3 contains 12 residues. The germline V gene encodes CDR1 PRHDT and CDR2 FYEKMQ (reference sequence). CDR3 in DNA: TGTGCCAGCAGCTTAGTAGCCGCGGGTCAGTTCTTC. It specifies CASSLVAAGQFF.

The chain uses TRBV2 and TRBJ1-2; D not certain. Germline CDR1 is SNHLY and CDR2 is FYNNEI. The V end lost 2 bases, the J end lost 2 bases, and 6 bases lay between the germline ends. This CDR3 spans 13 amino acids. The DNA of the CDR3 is TGTGCCAGCAGTGAATTCTTCAACTATGGCTACACCTTC. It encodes CASSEFFNYGYTF.

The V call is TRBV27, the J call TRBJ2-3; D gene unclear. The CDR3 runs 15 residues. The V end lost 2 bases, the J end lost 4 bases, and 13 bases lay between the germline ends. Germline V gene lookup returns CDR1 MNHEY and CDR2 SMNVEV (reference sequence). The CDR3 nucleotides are TGTGCCAGCAGTTTACTGGGTTCGGGTTCAGATACGCAGTATTTT. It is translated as CASSLLGSGSDTQYF.

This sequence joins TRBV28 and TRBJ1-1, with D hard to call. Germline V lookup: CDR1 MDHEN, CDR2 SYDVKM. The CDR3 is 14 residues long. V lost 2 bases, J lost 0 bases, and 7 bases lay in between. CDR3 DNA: TGTGCCAGCAGTTTAGGAGAAATGAACACTGAAGCTTTCTTT. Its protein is CASSLGEMNTEAFF.

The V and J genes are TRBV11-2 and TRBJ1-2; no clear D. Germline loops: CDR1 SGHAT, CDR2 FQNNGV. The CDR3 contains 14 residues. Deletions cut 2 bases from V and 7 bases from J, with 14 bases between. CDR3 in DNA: TGTGCCAGCAGCTTAATGGGCGCGGAGGTTGGCTACACCTTC. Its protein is CASSLMGAEVGYTF.

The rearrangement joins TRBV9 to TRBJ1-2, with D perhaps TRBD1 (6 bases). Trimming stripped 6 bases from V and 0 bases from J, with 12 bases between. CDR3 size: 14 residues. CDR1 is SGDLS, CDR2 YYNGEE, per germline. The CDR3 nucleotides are TGTGCCAGCACTCTGAAGGGGGCTAACTATGGCTACACCTTC. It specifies CASTLKGANYGYTF.

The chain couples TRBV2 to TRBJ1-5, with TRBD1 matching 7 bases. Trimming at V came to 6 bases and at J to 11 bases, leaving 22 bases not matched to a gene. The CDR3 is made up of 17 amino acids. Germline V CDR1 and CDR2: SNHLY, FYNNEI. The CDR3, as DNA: TGTGCCAGCAGCCCACCTTATACTGACAGGGAGCCCTCGGCCCAGCATTTT. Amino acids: CASSPPYTDREPSAQHF.

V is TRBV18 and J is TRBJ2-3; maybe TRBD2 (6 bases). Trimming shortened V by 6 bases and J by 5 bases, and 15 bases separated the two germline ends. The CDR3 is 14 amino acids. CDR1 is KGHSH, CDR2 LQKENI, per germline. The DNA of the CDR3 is TGTGCCAGCTCCCGGTGGGGGGAAGGAGATACGCAGTATTTT. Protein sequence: CASSRWGEGDTQYF.

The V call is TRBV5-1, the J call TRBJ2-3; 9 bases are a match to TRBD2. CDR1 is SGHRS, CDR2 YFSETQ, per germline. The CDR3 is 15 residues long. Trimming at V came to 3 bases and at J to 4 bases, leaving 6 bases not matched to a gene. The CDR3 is CASSSIAGEADTQYF. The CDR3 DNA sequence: TGCGCCAGCAGCTCCATAGCGGGGGAGGCAGATACGCAGTATTTT.

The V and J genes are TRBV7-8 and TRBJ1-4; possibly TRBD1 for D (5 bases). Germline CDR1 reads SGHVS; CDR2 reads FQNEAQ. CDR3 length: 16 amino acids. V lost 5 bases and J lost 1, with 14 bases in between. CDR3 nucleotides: TGTGCCAGCAGCGAAACCCAGGGAAGAACTAATGAAAAACTGTTTTTT. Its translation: CASSETQGRTNEKLFF.

Written as DNA, the CDR3 is TGTGCCAGCAGTTTAGGGACACCCGGGACCGGGGAGCTGTTTTTT. Its protein product is CASSLGTPGTGELFF. The V and J genes are TRBV27 and TRBJ2-2; TRBD1 is a possible D gene (6 bases). V was cut by 2 bases and J by 5 bases, with 12 bases left in between. The germline V gene has CDR1 MNHEY and CDR2 SMNVEV (reference sequence). The CDR3 runs to 15 residues.